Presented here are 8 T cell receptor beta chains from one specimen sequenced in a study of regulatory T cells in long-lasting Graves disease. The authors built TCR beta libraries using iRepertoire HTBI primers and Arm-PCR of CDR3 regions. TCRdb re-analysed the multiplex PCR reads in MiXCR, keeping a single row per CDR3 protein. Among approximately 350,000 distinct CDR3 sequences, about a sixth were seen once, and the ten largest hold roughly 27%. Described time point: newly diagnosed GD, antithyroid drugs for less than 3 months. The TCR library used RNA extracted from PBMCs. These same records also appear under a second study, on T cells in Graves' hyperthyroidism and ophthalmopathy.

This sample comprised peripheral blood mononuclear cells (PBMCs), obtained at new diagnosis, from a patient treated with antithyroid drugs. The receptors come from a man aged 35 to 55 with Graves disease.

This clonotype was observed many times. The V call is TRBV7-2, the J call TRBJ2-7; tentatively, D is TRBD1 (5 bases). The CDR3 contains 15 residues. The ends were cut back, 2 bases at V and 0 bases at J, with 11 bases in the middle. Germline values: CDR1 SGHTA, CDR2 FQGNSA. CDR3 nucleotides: TGTGCCAGCAGCTTACGGCAGGGCACCTCCTACGAGCAGTACTTC. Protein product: CASSLRQGTSYEQYF.

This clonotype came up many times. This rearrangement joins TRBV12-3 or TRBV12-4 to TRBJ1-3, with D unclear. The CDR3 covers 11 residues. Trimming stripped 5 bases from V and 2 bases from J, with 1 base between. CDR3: CASSTGNTIYF. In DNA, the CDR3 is TGTGCCAGCAGTACTGGAAACACCATATATTTT.

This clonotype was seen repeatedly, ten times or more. The CDR3 protein is CASSLGRGRSGELFF. The CDR3 coding sequence is TGTGCCAGCAGCTTAGGCAGGGGGCGGTCCGGGGAGCTGTTTTTT. The chain employs TRBV7-2 and TRBJ2-2, with 8 bases lining up with TRBD1. CDR1 and CDR2 from the germline V gene are SGHTA and FQGNSA. The CDR3 is 15 amino acids. The J segment lost 6 bases and the V segment lost 1 base, leaving 4 bases of the junction unmatched. The complete variable domain, with remaining parts taken from reference TRBV7-2 and TRBJ2-2, reads GAGVSQSPSNKVTEKGKDVELRCDPISGHTALYWYRQSLGQGLEFLIYFQGNSAPDKSGLPSDRFSAERTGGSVSTLTIQRTQQEDSAVYLCASSLGRGRSGELFFGEGSRLTVL.

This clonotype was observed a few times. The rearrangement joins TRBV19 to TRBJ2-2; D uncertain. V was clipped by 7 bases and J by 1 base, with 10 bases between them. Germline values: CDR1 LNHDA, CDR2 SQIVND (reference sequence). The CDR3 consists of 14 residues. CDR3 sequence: CASKQPVNTGELFF. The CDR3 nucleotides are TGTGCCAGTAAGCAACCCGTGAACACCGGGGAGCTGTTTTTT.

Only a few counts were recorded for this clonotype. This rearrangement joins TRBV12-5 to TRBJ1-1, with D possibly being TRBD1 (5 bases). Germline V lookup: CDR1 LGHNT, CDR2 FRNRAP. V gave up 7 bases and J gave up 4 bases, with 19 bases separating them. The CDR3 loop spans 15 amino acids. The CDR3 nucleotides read TGTGCTAGTGTCCGGTCGGCGGGGGACGGCACTGAAGCTTTCTTT. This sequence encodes CASVRSAGDGTEAFF. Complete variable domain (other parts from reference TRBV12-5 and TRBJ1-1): DARVTQTPRHKVTEMGQEVTMRCQPILGHNTVFWYRQTMMQGLELLAYFRNRAPLDDSGMPKDRFSAEMPDATLATLKIQPSEPRDSAVYFCASVRSAGDGTEAFFGQGTRLTVV.

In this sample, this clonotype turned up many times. Here the CDR3 DNA reads TGTGCCAGCTCACCGACCTTACAGGTTAGCTCCGAGCAGTACTTC. Amino acid sequence: CASSPTLQVSSEQYF. The chain combines TRBV18 with TRBJ2-7; D possibly corresponds to TRBD1 (5 bases). Germline V CDR1 and CDR2: KGHSH, LQKENI. The CDR3 extends over 15 amino acids. The germline V and J ends were trimmed by 3 bases and 6 bases, with 18 bases remaining between them.

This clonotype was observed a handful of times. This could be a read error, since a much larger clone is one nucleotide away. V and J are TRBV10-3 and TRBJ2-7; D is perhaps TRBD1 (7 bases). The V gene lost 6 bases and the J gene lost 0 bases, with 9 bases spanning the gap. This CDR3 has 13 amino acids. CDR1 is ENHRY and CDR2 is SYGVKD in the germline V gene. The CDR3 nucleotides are TGTGCCATCAGGCGGGACAGCTCCTACGAGCAGTACTTC. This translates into CAIRRDSSYEQYF.

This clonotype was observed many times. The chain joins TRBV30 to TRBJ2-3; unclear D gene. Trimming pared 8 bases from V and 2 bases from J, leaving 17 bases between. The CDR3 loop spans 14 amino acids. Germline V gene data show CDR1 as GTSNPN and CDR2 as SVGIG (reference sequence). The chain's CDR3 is CAQCPVRSTDTQYF. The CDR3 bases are TGTGCCCAGTGCCCAGTACGATCCACAGATACGCAGTATTTT.